This T cell receptor beta chain was captured in a study of response to subunit inactivated influenza vaccine. Study-wide results and limits: Authors suggested that a seasonal influenza vaccination recruits few new T cells each time.

The CDR3 length is 15 residues. CDR1 and CDR2 (germline): SGHTA, FQGTGA. The ends lost 1 base at V and 5 bases at J; junction bases unmatched: 2. Turning to this clonotype: The antigen remains undetermined.

TCRdb re-called the RT-PCR reads through MiXCR, storing one row per CDR3 protein. Here the sample spans 700,000 to 800,000 distinct CDR3 sequences, about a fifth being singletons. The V and J genes are TRBV7-3 and TRBJ2-5, with 12 positions matching TRBD2. The clonotype was recovered from a man aged 50-59 years who received an inactivated influenza vaccine. The sequencing used PBMCs from blood, collected 4 to 6 days after vaccination. CDR3 sequence: CASSLRLAGVETQYF. The CDR3 region has the DNA TGTGCCAGCAGCTTAAGACTAGCGGGAGTTGAGACCCAGTACTTC.